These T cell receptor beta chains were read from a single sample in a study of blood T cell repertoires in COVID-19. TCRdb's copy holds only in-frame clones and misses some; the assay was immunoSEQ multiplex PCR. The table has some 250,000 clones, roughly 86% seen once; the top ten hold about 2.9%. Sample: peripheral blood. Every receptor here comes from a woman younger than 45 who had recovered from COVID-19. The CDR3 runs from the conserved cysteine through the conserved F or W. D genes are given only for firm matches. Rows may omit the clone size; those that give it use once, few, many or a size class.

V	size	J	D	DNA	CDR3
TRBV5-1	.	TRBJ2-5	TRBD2	TGCGCCAGCAGCTTGGGGCTACTAGCGGGTCAAGAGACCCAGTACTTC	CASSLGLLAGQETQYF
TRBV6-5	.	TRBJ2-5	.	TGTGCCAGCACCCAGGGCGGCCACCAAGAGACCCAGTACTTC	CASTQGGHQETQYF
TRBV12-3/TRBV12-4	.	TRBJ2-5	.	TGTGCCAGCAGTTTGCGGGGGCGGGAGACCCAGTACTTC	CASSLRGRETQYF
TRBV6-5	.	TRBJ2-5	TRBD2	TGTGCCAGCAGTTACTGGGGGGGGAGAGAGACCCAGTACTTC	CASSYWGGRETQYF
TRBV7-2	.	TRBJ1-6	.	TGTGCCAGCAGCTTAGGAGTTGGTGCAGGGGTAACTTCACCCCTCCACTTT	CASSLGVGAGVTSPLHF
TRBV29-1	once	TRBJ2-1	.	TGCAGCGTTTTAGTTGTCGTCAATGAGCAGTTCTTC	CSVLVVVNEQFF
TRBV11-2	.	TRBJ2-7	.	TGTGCCAGCAGCCGGTTGTCGGGAGAATCCTACGAGCAGTACTTC	CASSRLSGESYEQYF
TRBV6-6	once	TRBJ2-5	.	TGTGCCAGCAGTTACTCGTTATACCAAGAGACCCAGTACTTC	CASSYSLYQETQYF
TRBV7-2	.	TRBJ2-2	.	TGTGCCAGCAGCTTAGGGCCGGGTAGCGCCCTCGGGGAGCTGTTTTTT	CASSLGPGSALGELFF
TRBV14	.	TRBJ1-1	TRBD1	TGTGCCAGCACCCCGGGACAGGGGTTGGGCACTGAAGCTTTCTTT	CASTPGQGLGTEAFF
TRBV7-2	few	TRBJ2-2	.	TGTGCCAGCAGCTCTGCGTTTACCGGGGAGCTGTTTTTT	CASSSAFTGELFF